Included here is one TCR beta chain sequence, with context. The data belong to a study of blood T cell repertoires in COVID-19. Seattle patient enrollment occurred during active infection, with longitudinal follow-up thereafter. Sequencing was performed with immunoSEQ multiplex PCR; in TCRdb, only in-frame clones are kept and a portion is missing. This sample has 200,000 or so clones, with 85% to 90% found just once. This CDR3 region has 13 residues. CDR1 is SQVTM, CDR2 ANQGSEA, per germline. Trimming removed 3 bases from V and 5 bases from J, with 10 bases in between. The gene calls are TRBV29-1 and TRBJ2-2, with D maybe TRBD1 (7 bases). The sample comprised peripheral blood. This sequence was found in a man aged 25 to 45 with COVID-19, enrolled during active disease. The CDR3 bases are TGCAGCGTTGAGGCAGGGGGGACCGGGGAGCTGTTTTTT. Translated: CSVEAGGTGELFF.